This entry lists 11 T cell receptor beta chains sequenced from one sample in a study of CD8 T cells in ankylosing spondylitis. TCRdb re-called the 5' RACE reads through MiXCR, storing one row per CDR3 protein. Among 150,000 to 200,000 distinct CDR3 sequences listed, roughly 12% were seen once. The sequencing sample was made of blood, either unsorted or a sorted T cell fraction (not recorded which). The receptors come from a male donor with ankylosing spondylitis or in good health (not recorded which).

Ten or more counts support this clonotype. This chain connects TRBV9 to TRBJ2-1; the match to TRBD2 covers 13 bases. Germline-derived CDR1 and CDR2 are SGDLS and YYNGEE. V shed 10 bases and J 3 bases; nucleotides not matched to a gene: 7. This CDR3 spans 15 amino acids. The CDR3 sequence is CASGLAGEFYNEQFF. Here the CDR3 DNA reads TGTGCCTCCGGACTAGCGGGAGAATTCTACAATGAGCAGTTCTTC.

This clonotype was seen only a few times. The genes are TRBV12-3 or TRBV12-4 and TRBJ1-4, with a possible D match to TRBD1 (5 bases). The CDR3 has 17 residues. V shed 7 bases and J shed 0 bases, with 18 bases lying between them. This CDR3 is CASTIGGTYATNEKLFF. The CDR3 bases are TGTGCCAGCACCATAGGAGGGACTTACGCAACTAATGAAAAACTGTTTTTT.

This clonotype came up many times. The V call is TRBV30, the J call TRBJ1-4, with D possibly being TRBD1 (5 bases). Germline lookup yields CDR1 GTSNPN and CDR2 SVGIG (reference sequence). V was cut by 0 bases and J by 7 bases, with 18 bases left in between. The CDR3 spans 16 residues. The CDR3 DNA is TGTGCCTGGAGTGTAGCCGGGGGAAGAGGAGCTGAAAAACTGTTTTTT. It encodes CAWSVAGGRGAEKLFF.

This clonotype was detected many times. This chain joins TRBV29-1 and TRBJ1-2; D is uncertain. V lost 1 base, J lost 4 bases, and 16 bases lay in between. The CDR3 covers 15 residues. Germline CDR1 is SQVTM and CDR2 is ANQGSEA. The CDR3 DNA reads TGCAGCGTTGAAGGAATCAGGAACAAGGTCTATGGCTACACCTTC. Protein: CSVEGIRNKVYGYTF.

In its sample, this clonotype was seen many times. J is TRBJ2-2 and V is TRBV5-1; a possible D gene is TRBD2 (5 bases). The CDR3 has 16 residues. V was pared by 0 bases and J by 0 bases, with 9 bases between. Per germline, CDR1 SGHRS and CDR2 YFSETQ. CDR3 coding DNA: TGCGCCAGCAGCTTGGCAACCGGGACGAACACCGGGGAGCTGTTTTTT. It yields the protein CASSLATGTNTGELFF.

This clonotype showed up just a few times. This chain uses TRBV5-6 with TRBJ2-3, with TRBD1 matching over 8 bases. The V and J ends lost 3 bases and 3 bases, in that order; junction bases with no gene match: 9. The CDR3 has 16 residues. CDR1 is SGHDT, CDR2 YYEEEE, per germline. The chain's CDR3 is CASSYAGGRGTDTQYF. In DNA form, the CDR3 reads TGTGCCAGCAGCTACGCAGGGGGCAGAGGTACAGATACGCAGTATTTT.

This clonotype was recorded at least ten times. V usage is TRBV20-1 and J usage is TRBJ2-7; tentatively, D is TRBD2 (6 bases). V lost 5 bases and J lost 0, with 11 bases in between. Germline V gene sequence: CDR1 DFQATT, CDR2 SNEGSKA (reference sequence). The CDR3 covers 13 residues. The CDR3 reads CSARDSSSYEQYF. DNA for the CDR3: TGCAGTGCTCGGGACTCCAGCTCCTACGAGCAGTACTTC.

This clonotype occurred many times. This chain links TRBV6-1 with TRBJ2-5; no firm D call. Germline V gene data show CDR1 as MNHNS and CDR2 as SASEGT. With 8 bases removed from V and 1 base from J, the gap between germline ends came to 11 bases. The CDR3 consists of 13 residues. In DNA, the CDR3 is TGTGCCAGCGTGCTGGGCTCCCAAGAGACCCAGTACTTC. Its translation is CASVLGSQETQYF.

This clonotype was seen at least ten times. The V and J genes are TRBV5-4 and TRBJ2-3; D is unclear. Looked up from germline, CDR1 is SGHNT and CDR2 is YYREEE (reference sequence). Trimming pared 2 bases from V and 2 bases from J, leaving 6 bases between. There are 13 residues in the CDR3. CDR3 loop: CASSFGDTDTQYF. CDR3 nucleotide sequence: TGTGCCAGCAGCTTCGGAGACACAGATACGCAGTATTTT.

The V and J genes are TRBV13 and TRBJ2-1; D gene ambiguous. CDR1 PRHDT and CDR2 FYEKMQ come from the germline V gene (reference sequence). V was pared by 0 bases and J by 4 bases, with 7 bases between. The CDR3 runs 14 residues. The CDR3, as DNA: TGTGCCAGCAGCTTAGGCCAGGCTTACAATGAGCAGTTCTTC. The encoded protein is CASSLGQAYNEQFF.

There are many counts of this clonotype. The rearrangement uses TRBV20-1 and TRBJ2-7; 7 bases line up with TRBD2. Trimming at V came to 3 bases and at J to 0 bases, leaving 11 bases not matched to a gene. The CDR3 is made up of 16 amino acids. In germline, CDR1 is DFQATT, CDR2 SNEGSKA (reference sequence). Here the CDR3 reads CSASQWLTSSSYEQYF. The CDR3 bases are TGCAGTGCTAGTCAATGGTTGACTAGCAGCTCCTACGAGCAGTACTTC.